These 5 T cell receptor beta chains originate from one sample sequenced in a study of T cell repertoires in cytomegalovirus infection. No cognate antigen is known for these TCRs. TCRdb re-called the reads through MiXCR, storing one row per CDR3 protein. Of around 710,000 distinct CDR3 sequences in the sample, under 35% were seen once. The sample here was cultured CD8+ T cells from PBMCs, taken from culture after CMV antigen stimulation. These receptors were taken from a human donor in good health (CMV status not recorded). Some clones in this sample may be carry-over from other donors' samples.

This clonotype was counted ten times or more. This chain uses TRBV6-1 with TRBJ2-7, with a weak D call TRBD2 (6 bases). V was trimmed by 4 bases and J by 4 bases, leaving 17 bases between them. From germline, CDR1 is MNHNS and CDR2 SASEGT. The CDR3 spans 15 residues. The CDR3 sequence: CASSALGRGGYEQYV. CDR3 bases: TGTGCCAGCAGTGCCCTCGGTAGGGGAGGATACGAGCAGTACGTC.

This clonotype was recorded a few times. The chain recombines TRBV25-1 with TRBJ2-2; 7 bases agree with TRBD2. Germline V CDR1 and CDR2: MGHDK, SYGVNS. The CDR3 has 18 amino acids. V was clipped by 1 base and J by 4 bases; unmatched bases: 12. The DNA for the CDR3 is TGTGCCAGCAGTGAATCGGCTCCGGGGGGTGGATTCACCGGGGAGCTGTTTTTT. It yields the protein CASSESAPGGGFTGELFF.

This clonotype came up a few times. V usage is TRBV12-3 or TRBV12-4 and J usage is TRBJ2-1, with D uncertain. CDR3 length equals 16 residues. V was clipped by 6 bases and J by 0 bases, with 15 bases between them. The chain's CDR3 is CASSRYGGSSYNEQFF. As DNA, the CDR3 is TGTGCCAGCAGCCGATACGGCGGTAGCTCCTACAATGAGCAGTTCTTC.

V and J are TRBV29-1 and TRBJ2-5; tentative D call: TRBD2 (6 bases). The V end was cut by 6 bases, the J end by 0 bases, with 11 bases between. This CDR3 is built from 13 residues. Germline CDR1 and CDR2: SQVTM and ANQGSEA. In DNA form, the CDR3 reads TGCAGCGTGTGGGGGGACCACCAAGAGACCCAGTACTTC. Protein sequence: CSVWGDHQETQYF.

This clonotype was seen at least ten times. The chain joins TRBV7-9 to TRBJ1-1, with a weak D call TRBD1 (5 bases). The CDR3 is 15 amino acids. V lost 5 bases, J lost 0 bases, and 13 bases lay in between. Germline CDR1 and CDR2: SEHNR and FQNEAQ (reference sequence). Written as DNA, the CDR3 is TGTGCCAGCAGCCCGACTGGGGGATTGAACACTGAAGCTTTCTTT. It translates to CASSPTGGLNTEAFF. The whole variable domain, filled in from reference TRBV7-9 and TRBJ1-1, reads DTGVSQNPRHKITKRGQNVTFRCDPISEHNRLYWYRQTLGQGPEFLTYFQNEAQLEKSRLLSDRFSAERPKGSFSTLEIQRTEQGDSAMYLCASSPTGGLNTEAFFGQGTRLTVV.